This T cell receptor (beta chain) was recovered during a study of CD8+ T cells in alopecia areata. Study information: Twice a day, 5 to 10 mg of oral tofacitinib was administered to treated patients. General study points: Clonality was higher in lesional than normal scalp, especially in alopecia totalis/universalis.

CDR3 size: 16 residues. Looked up from germline, CDR1 is LGHNA and CDR2 is YSLEER. V was clipped by 0 bases and J by 3 bases, with 13 bases between them. CD4+ and CD8+ T cells were sorted from PBMCs stained for CD3, CD4 and CD8. Investigators isolated RNA and reverse transcribed it into cDNA to act as the sequencing template. Clones were read by immunoSEQ multiplex PCR, and TCRdb kept only the in-frame ones, dropping some. This table holds 150,000 to 180,000 clones, about 51% found once. In the case of this clone: Antigen unknown.

The rearrangement joins TRBV4-3 to TRBJ2-3; a weak D match, TRBD1 (5 bases). The sequence was collected from a human donor with alopecia areata. The input for sequencing was CD8+ T cells sorted from blood, taken at week 0. CDR3 region: CASSQDVVRVTDTQYF. Written as DNA, the CDR3 is TGCGCCAGCAGCCAAGATGTCGTCAGGGTTACAGATACGCAGTATTTT.